The text below deals with one T cell receptor beta chain. Its matching antigen is unknown. The sample comes from a study of T cell responses to AZD1222 COVID-19 vaccine. General observations from the study: Repertoire sampling occurred only after the peak T cell response. The reported proportion of spike-specific TCRs targeting unmutated variant regions was nearly half. The sample set comprised mostly white British donors with more females, and clonal diversity was possibly underestimated. The study found vaccine-associated CD4 TCRs spanning spike, dominant at 160-218 and 743-854.

This CDR3 has 16 amino acids. Trimming shortened V by 1 base and J by 3 bases, and 13 bases separated the two germline ends. The germline V gene has CDR1 SGHDN and CDR2 FVKESK. Assay used: immunoSEQ multiplex PCR; TCRdb lists only in-frame clones, some missing. This repertoire shows about 200,000 clones, around nine tenths found once; its top ten account for 3.6%. The origin of this receptor is an adult who received the MenACWY meningococcal vaccine as a control. The sample was peripheral blood, taken 28 days after the second dose of the MenACWY control vaccine. The J gene is TRBJ2-1, the V gene TRBV14; TRBD2 might be the D (6 bases). In nucleotides, the CDR3 is TGTGCCAGCAGCCAAGCGGGGAGGTTACTCTACAATGAGCAGTTCTTC. Protein: CASSQAGRLLYNEQFF.